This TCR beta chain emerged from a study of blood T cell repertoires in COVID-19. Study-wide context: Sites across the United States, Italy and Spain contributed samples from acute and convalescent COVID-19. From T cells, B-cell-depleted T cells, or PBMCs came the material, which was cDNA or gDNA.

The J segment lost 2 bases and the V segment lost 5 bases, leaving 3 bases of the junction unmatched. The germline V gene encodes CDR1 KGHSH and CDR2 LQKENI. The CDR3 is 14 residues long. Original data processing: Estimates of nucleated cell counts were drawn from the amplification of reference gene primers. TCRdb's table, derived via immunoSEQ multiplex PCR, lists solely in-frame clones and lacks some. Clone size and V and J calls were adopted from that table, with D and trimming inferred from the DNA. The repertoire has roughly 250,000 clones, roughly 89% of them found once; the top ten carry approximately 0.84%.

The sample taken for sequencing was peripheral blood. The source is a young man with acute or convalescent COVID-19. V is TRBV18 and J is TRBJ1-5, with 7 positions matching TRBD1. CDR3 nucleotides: TGTGCCAGCTCATCTACAGGGGGCAATCAGCCCCAGCATTTT. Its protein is CASSSTGGNQPQHF. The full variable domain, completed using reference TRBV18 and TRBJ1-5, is NAGVMQNPRHLVRRRGQEARLRCSPMKGHSHVYWYRQLPEEGLKFMVYLQKENIIDESGMPKERFSAEFPKEGPSILRIQQVVRGDSAAYFCASSSTGGNQPQHFGDGTRLSIL.